These 28 T cell receptor beta chains were sequenced from one sample in a study of cytomegalovirus exposure and HLA in healthy donors. PCR involved 60 Vbeta and 13 Jbeta primers. The method was immunoSEQ multiplex PCR; TCRdb's version includes in-frame clones alone and lacks a portion of them. This repertoire includes some 200,000 clones. Sequencing was done on a sample of PBMCs. These receptors were collected from a man aged 25 to 40 in good health and CMV-seronegative.

V gene TRBV7-8 combines with J gene TRBJ1-2; 8 bases agree with TRBD1. The CDR3 spans 16 residues. Germline V gene lookup returns CDR1 SGHVS and CDR2 FQNEAQ. Trimming cost V 2 bases and J 0 bases; bases outside gene matches: 5. CDR3 coding DNA: TGTGCCAGCAGCTTATATGACAGGGGATCTAACTATGGCTACACCTTC. This gives the protein CASSLYDRGSNYGYTF.

The chain joins TRBV11-2 to TRBJ2-3, with 7 bases aligning to TRBD2. The CDR3 covers 14 residues. The ends lost 5 bases at V and 10 bases at J; junction bases unmatched: 12. The germline V gene encodes CDR1 SGHAT and CDR2 FQNNGV. The CDR3 loop reads CASSARRETIAQYF. The CDR3 nucleotides are TGTGCCAGCAGCGCCAGGCGGGAGACTATTGCGCAGTATTTT.

This chain joins TRBV5-4 and TRBJ2-7; possible D gene TRBD2, 6 bases. Germline CDR1 reads SGHNT; CDR2 reads YYREEE (reference sequence). CDR3 length: 13 residues. The V end was cut by 3 bases, the J end by 4 bases, with 11 bases between. The CDR3 here is CASSWDWGYEQYF. The DNA for the CDR3 is TGTGCCAGCAGCTGGGACTGGGGATACGAGCAGTACTTC.

The rearrangement joins TRBV7-9 to TRBJ2-5, with D possibly being TRBD1 (5 bases). The J call could be wrong; TRBJ2-7 is a better fit for the DNA end. Germline loops: CDR1 SEHNR, CDR2 FQNEAQ (reference sequence). The CDR3 runs to 15 residues. The CDR3 sequence: CASSLSQQDRVEQYF. The CDR3 nucleotides read TGTGCCAGCAGCTTAAGTCAACAGGATAGAGTCGAGCAGTACTTC.

The V gene is TRBV11-2, the J gene TRBJ2-5; D remains unclear. This CDR3 region has 14 residues. The germline V and J ends were trimmed by 3 bases and 4 bases, with 12 bases remaining between them. The germline CDR1 and CDR2 sequences are SGHAT and FQNNGV. Here the CDR3 reads CASSFDMPIETQYF. CDR3 nucleotide sequence: TGTGCCAGCAGCTTCGACATGCCCATAGAGACCCAGTACTTC.

On this clone: The germline gene is not matched at one end of the junction; a read error may be the cause. V and J are TRBV7-9 and TRBJ1-1, with TRBD1 matching over 7 bases. This CDR3 contains 11 residues. Per the germline V gene, CDR1 is SEHNR and CDR2 is FQNEAQ (reference sequence). The CDR3: CASSRQGQPMF. For the CDR3, the DNA is TGTGCCAGCAGCCGACAGGGTCAACCAATGTTT.

This chain joins TRBV7-8 and TRBJ2-7, with 8 bases identical to TRBD2. Germline-derived CDR1 and CDR2 are SGHVS and FQNEAQ. The CDR3 is 17 residues long. Germline trimming cut 0 bases from V and 0 bases from J; bases unmatched to any gene: 7. CDR3 nucleotides: TGTGCCAGCAGCTTAGCTGCGGGGGGCCTGTCCTCCTACGAGCAGTACTTC. Encoded protein: CASSLAAGGLSSYEQYF.

The chain couples TRBV27 to TRBJ1-4; TRBD1 matches 8 bases. Trimming cost V 6 bases and J 7 bases; bases outside gene matches: 16. The CDR3 runs to 17 residues. Per the germline V gene, CDR1 is MNHEY and CDR2 is SMNVEV (reference sequence). CDR3 sequence (DNA): TGTGCCAGCAGCCCCCGGACAGGGTATGCATTAGGTGAAAAACTGTTTTTT. Translated, it gives CASSPRTGYALGEKLFF.

The V call is TRBV10-3, the J call TRBJ2-7; 7 bases fit TRBD2. Germline values: CDR1 ENHRY, CDR2 SYGVKD. CDR3 size: 14 residues. With V trimmed by 10 bases and J by 6 bases, 15 bases remained unmatched. CDR3 in DNA: TGTGCCACCCGACGTGAAGGGAGGGCGAGCGAGCAGTACTTC. Encoded protein: CATRREGRASEQYF.

This chain links TRBV4-3 with TRBJ2-3, with a weak D call TRBD2 (5 bases). The length of the CDR3 is 17 residues. The V end was cut by 0 bases, the J end by 0 bases, with 13 bases between. The germline gives CDR1 LGHNA, CDR2 YSLEER. The CDR3: CASSQDFAGTSTDTQYF. The CDR3 DNA reads as TGCGCCAGCAGCCAAGATTTTGCGGGTACTAGCACAGATACGCAGTATTTT.

V is TRBV5-5 and J is TRBJ1-3; D uncertain. Per the germline V gene, CDR1 is SGHKS and CDR2 is YYEKEE (reference sequence). Trimming left V 7 bases short and J 0 bases short, with 17 bases between. This CDR3 contains 16 residues. In DNA form, the CDR3 reads TGTGCCAGCCGGCGGGGAGAGCCGAGCTCTGGAAACACCATATATTTT. Its protein product is CASRRGEPSSGNTIYF.

The V and J genes are TRBV9 and TRBJ2-1, with D tentatively TRBD2 (6 bases). There are 17 residues in the CDR3. Germline assignment: CDR1 SGDLS and CDR2 YYNGEE. V was shortened by 3 bases and J by 1 base, with 17 bases between the two germline ends. The CDR3 here is CASSAPITGESYNEQFF. CDR3 bases: TGTGCCAGCAGCGCGCCTATAACGGGGGAGTCCTACAATGAGCAGTTCTTC.

The J gene is TRBJ2-7, the V gene TRBV7-2, with 7 bases fitting TRBD2. The CDR3 runs to 12 residues. V gave up 8 bases and J gave up 4 bases; unmatched junction bases: 5. From germline, CDR1 is SGHTA and CDR2 FQGNSA. The CDR3 DNA reads TGTGCCAGCCATTCCGGGGGGTACGAGCAGTACTTC. This translates into CASHSGGYEQYF.

V usage is TRBV5-1 and J usage is TRBJ2-3; 11 bases are shared with TRBD2. CDR1 is SGHRS and CDR2 is YFSETQ in the germline V gene. The V gene end was trimmed by 0 bases and the J gene end by 1 base; junction bases not matched to a gene: 1. This CDR3 comprises 16 residues. CDR3 sequence reads: CASSLETSGGTDTQYF. The CDR3 DNA reads TGCGCCAGCAGCTTGGAGACTAGCGGGGGCACAGATACGCAGTATTTT.

The V and J genes are TRBV7-6 and TRBJ2-1; 9 positions match TRBD2. The CDR3 sequence is 16 residues long. V lost 1 base and J lost 6; bases outside the gene matches: 7. Germline CDR1 and CDR2: SGHVS and FNYEAQ. CDR3 DNA: TGTGCCAGCAGCTTAGTCTCAGCGGGGGGCCTCAATGAGCAGTTCTTC. Its translation is CASSLVSAGGLNEQFF.

This chain links TRBV11-2 with TRBJ2-1, with 9 bases identical to TRBD2. The CDR3 runs 16 residues. In germline, CDR1 is SGHAT, CDR2 FQNNGV. The ends lost 4 bases at V and 1 base at J; junction bases unmatched: 5. This chain's CDR3 is CASSSLSGSSYNEQFF. Here the CDR3 DNA reads TGTGCCAGCAGCTCCCTTAGCGGGAGTTCCTACAATGAGCAGTTCTTC.

The chain couples TRBV11-2 to TRBJ2-2, with 7 bases aligning to TRBD2. This CDR3 has 12 residues. CDR1 is SGHAT and CDR2 is FQNNGV in the germline V gene. The J segment lost 6 bases and the V segment lost 5 bases, leaving 0 bases of the junction unmatched. This chain's CDR3 is CASSGGAGELFF. The CDR3 DNA reads as TGTGCCAGCAGCGGGGGGGCCGGGGAGCTGTTTTTT.

The rearrangement uses TRBV13 and TRBJ1-4, with 9 bases fitting TRBD1. CDR1 and CDR2 from the germline V gene are PRHDT and FYEKMQ (reference sequence). The CDR3 extends over 16 amino acids. The ends lost 4 bases at V and 8 bases at J; junction bases unmatched: 11. CDR3 nucleotide sequence: TGTGCCAGCAGCTCTCCGGACAGGGGTGGAGACGAAAAACTGTTTTTT. Encoded protein: CASSSPDRGGDEKLFF.

The chain has TRBV5-4 and TRBJ2-5; D might be TRBD1 (6 bases). The CDR3 totals 15 residues. CDR1 and CDR2 (germline): SGHNT, YYREEE (reference sequence). Deletions cut 0 bases from V and 2 bases from J, with 11 bases between. The CDR3 nucleotides read TGTGCCAGCAGCTTGGCGGCAGGGGCACAAGAGACCCAGTACTTC. As protein: CASSLAAGAQETQYF.

The chain carries TRBV7-6 and TRBJ2-7, with D possibly TRBD1 on 5 matching bases. Germline CDR1 is SGHVS and CDR2 is FNYEAQ. The CDR3 totals 13 residues. Trimming removed 8 bases at V and 2 bases at J, with 13 bases between. The CDR3 is CASQTAGTYEQYF. The CDR3 DNA sequence: TGTGCCAGCCAGACAGCAGGGACCTACGAGCAGTACTTC.

The chain combines TRBV5-4 with TRBJ1-6, with 9 bases that match TRBD1. There are 16 residues in the CDR3. Trimming cost V 3 bases and J 5 bases; bases outside gene matches: 6. The germline V gene has CDR1 SGHNT and CDR2 YYREEE (reference sequence). CDR3 in DNA: TGTGCCAGCAGCTCCATGGACAGGGGAGATAATTCACCCCTCCACTTT. Its translation: CASSSMDRGDNSPLHF.

The chain couples TRBV15 to TRBJ2-7; D is perhaps TRBD1 (6 bases). The CDR3 runs to 15 residues. Germline values: CDR1 LNHNV, CDR2 YYDKDF (reference sequence). V was shortened by 0 bases and J by 0 bases, with 9 bases between the two germline ends. CDR3 nucleotides: TGTGCCACCAGCAGAGAACAGGGCGGCTCCTACGAGCAGTACTTC. Translation: CATSREQGGSYEQYF. Filled out from reference TRBV15 and TRBJ2-7, the complete variable domain reads DAMVIQNPRYQVTQFGKPVTLSCSQTLNHNVMYWYQQKSSQAPKLLFHYYDKDFNNEADTPDNFQSRRPNTSFCFLDIRSPGLGDTAMYLCATSREQGGSYEQYFGPGTRLTVT.

The chain has TRBV11-2 and TRBJ1-5; weak D call: TRBD1 (5 bases). Germline CDR1 SGHAT, CDR2 FQNNGV. Trimming pared 2 bases from V and 7 bases from J, leaving 12 bases between. This CDR3 comprises 14 residues. The CDR3 DNA reads as TGTGCCAGCAGCTTAACACCCGGGGGGCAGCCCCAGCATTTT. This codes for CASSLTPGGQPQHF.

The chain joins TRBV7-9 to TRBJ1-2; maybe TRBD1 (5 bases). The CDR3 has 18 amino acids. Trimming stripped 3 bases from V and 1 base from J, with 21 bases between. From germline, CDR1 is SEHNR and CDR2 FQNEAQ (reference sequence). CDR3 in amino acids: CASSFRPQTAHFNYGYTF. CDR3 DNA: TGTGCCAGCAGCTTTCGACCCCAGACAGCCCATTTTAACTATGGCTACACCTTC.

V usage is TRBV10-3 and J usage is TRBJ2-1, with a weak D call TRBD2 (6 bases). Germline lookup yields CDR1 ENHRY and CDR2 SYGVKD. The ends were cut back, 3 bases at V and 9 bases at J, with 12 bases in the middle. The CDR3 runs 13 residues. In DNA, the CDR3 is TGTGCCATCAGTGATTTAAGGCGGGGTGAGCAGTTCTTC. Amino acids: CAISDLRRGEQFF.

The rearrangement links TRBV6-1 to TRBJ1-1; D might be TRBD1 (5 bases). The CDR3 is 14 amino acids. V lost 6 bases, J lost 3 bases, and 14 bases lay in between. Germline assignment: CDR1 MNHNS and CDR2 SASEGT. The CDR3, as DNA: TGTGCCAGCAGCGGGGGGGAGTTTGACACTGAAGCTTTCTTT. Residues: CASSGGEFDTEAFF.

The V call is TRBV5-1, the J call TRBJ2-2; 7 nucleotides line up with TRBD1. In germline, CDR1 is SGHRS, CDR2 YFSETQ. After removal of 0 bases from V and 6 bases from J, the junction contained 5 bases not matched to a gene. The CDR3 consists of 15 residues. The CDR3, as DNA: TGCGCCAGCAGCTTGGCTCGAACAGGGGCCGGGGAGCTGTTTTTT. This encodes CASSLARTGAGELFF.

This chain uses TRBV5-1 with TRBJ1-5; TRBD1 matches at 8 bases. Looked up from germline, CDR1 is SGHRS and CDR2 is YFSETQ. Germline trimming cut 4 bases from V and 4 bases from J; bases unmatched to any gene: 10. The CDR3 runs 16 residues. The CDR3 region has the DNA TGCGCCAGCAGCCCTGGACAGGGTAGTTCAAATCAGCCCCAGCATTTT. Translation: CASSPGQGSSNQPQHF.